These 6 T cell receptor beta chains were all obtained from the same sample, sequenced in a study of T cells in Graves' hyperthyroidism and ophthalmopathy. RNA transcripts gave rise to amplified TCR beta CDR3 regions. HTBI primers drove first-round RT-PCR of the TCR CDR3. Using its own MiXCR run on the multiplex PCR reads, TCRdb lists one record per CDR3 protein. The table has about 640,000 distinct CDR3 sequences, less than 25% seen once. Sequencing was done on a sample of blood. The receptors were gathered from a man aged 25-40 years with Graves' ophthalmopathy.

V is TRBV14 and J is TRBJ2-3, with D perhaps TRBD2 (6 bases). Germline V gives CDR1 SGHDN, CDR2 FVKESK. The CDR3 is 16 amino acids. V lost 0 bases and J 4 bases, leaving 14 bases between the germline ends. In DNA form, the CDR3 reads TGTGCCAGCAGCCAAGAAGGAGGGAGTCCCCCAGATACGCAGTATTTT. Residues: CASSQEGGSPPDTQYF.

The sample holds many counts of this clonotype. V gene TRBV30 combines with J gene TRBJ2-1; the D call may be TRBD1 or TRBD2 (5 bases each). Per germline, CDR1 GTSNPN and CDR2 SVGIG (reference sequence). Trimming cost V 2 bases and J 10 bases, with 6 bases left between them. The CDR3 has 10 residues. In DNA, the CDR3 is TGTGCCTGGAGTTGGGGGGAGCAGTTCTTC. The encoded protein is CAWSWGEQFF. Based on the CDR3 plus reference TRBV30 and TRBJ2-1, the full variable domain is SQTIHQWPATLVQPVGSPLSLECTVEGTSNPNLYWYRQAAGRGLQLLFYSVGIGQISSEVPQNLSASRPQDRQFILSSKKLLLSDSGFYLCAWSWGEQFFGPGTRLTVL.

Notes on this clonotype: Because the CDR3 is missing its conserved closing phenylalanine or tryptophan, this is likely a read error. The gene calls are TRBV7-9 and TRBJ2-5; D unresolved. The germline gives CDR1 SEHNR, CDR2 FQNEAQ (reference sequence). V lost 3 bases and J 7 bases, leaving 12 bases between the germline ends. This CDR3 is 13 amino acids long. The CDR3 reads CASSFRLIGTQYL. The CDR3, as DNA: TGTGCCAGCAGCTTTAGGCTGATTGGGACCCAGTACCTC.

This clonotype appeared many times. J is TRBJ2-1 and V is TRBV11-2, with TRBD2 identical over 7 bases. With 3 bases clipped from V and 15 bases from J, the junction kept 11 bases outside the gene matches. CDR3 length: 13 residues. Germline values: CDR1 SGHAT, CDR2 FQNNGV. The CDR3 bases are TGTGCCAGCAGCTTGGAACCATTGGCGGGAGTGTTCTTC. Its translation is CASSLEPLAGVFF.

This clonotype turned up a few times. CDR3 DNA: TGTGCCAGCAGTGAAGCTCGACTAGTCCACTCCTACGAGCAGTACTTC. It codes for CASSEARLVHSYEQYF. The chain has TRBV6-1 and TRBJ2-7, with D possibly TRBD2 on 6 matching bases. The CDR3 loop spans 16 amino acids. Trimming took off 0 bases at V and 0 bases at J, with 12 bases between the two ends. CDR1 and CDR2 (germline): MNHNS, SASEGT.

This clonotype was picked up a small number of times. The V and J genes are TRBV29-1 and TRBJ2-1; D is unresolved. The CDR3 is made up of 14 amino acids. The germline gives CDR1 SQVTM, CDR2 ANQGSEA. Trimming stripped 0 bases from V and 8 bases from J, with 14 bases between. The CDR3 spells CSVEELDEEDEQFF. The CDR3 coding sequence is TGCAGCGTTGAAGAGTTGGACGAAGAGGATGAGCAGTTCTTC.